A single sample gave rise to the 2 T cell receptor beta chains below, sequenced in a study of shared clonotypes between healthy human individuals. Libraries were prepared by immunoSEQ multiplex PCR; TCRdb keeps only in-frame clonotypes and omits some of them. The top ten hold about 1.4% of the sample, which has about 1 million clones, around 76% seen once. The sample taken for sequencing was memory CD4+ T cells sorted from blood. Subset: CD45RA-negative fraction. These receptor sequences come from a young man in good health.

V gene TRBV27 combines with J gene TRBJ1-2; the D gene is possibly TRBD1 (6 bases). Per the germline V gene, CDR1 is MNHEY and CDR2 is SMNVEV (reference sequence). The ends were cut back, 2 bases at V and 7 bases at J, with 11 bases in the middle. The length of the CDR3 is 13 residues. The CDR3 DNA reads as TGTGCCAGCAGTTTAGTACAGGGTGGTGGCTACACCTTC. Protein: CASSLVQGGGYTF.

V and J are TRBV6-6 and TRBJ1-4; D is unclear. Germline V gene lookup returns CDR1 MNHNY and CDR2 SVGAGI (reference sequence). V shed 5 bases and J shed 8 bases, with 9 bases lying between them. CDR3 length: 12 residues. CDR3 nucleotides: TGTGCCAGCAGTCCCCCCGGGGAAAAACTGTTTTTT. It yields the protein CASSPPGEKLFF.